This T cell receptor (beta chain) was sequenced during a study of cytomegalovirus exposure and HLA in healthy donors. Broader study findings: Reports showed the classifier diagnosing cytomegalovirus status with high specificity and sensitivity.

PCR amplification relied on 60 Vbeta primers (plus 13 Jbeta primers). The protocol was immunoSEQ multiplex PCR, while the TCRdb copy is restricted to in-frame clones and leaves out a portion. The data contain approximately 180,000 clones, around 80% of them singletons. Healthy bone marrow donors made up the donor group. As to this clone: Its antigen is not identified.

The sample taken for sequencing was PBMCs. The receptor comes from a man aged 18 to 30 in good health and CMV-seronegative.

CDR3 residues: CASSPRRAQETQYF. Here the CDR3 DNA reads TGTGCCAGCTCACCACGGCGGGCCCAAGAGACCCAGTACTTC. The J gene is TRBJ2-5, the V gene TRBV18; weak D call: TRBD2 (5 bases). The CDR3 sequence is 14 residues long. Per germline, CDR1 KGHSH and CDR2 LQKENI. V lost 1 base, J lost 1 base, and 7 bases lay in between. The complete variable domain, with remaining parts taken from reference TRBV18 and TRBJ2-5, reads NAGVMQNPRHLVRRRGQEARLRCSPMKGHSHVYWYRQLPEEGLKFMVYLQKENIIDESGMPKERFSAEFPKEGPSILRIQQVVRGDSAAYFCASSPRRAQETQYFGPGTRLLVL.